Reported below is one T cell receptor beta chain. The data belong to a study of shared T cell receptors in the human thymus. The CDR3 has 10 amino acids. Looked up from germline, CDR1 is SNHLY and CDR2 is FYNNEI. Trimming left V 6 bases short and J 8 bases short, with 5 bases between. The data were produced by immunoSEQ multiplex PCR, yet TCRdb's version contains in-frame clones alone and is incomplete. The sample has about 660,000 clones, around 87% seen once. This sample also belongs to another study, concerning human thymus T cells.

The chain couples TRBV2 to TRBJ1-3; D unresolved. The source is a boy in the first two years of life with a congenital heart defect. The sample consisted of thymocytes. CDR3 nucleotides: TGTGCCAGCAGGGAGGACACCATATATTTT. Its translation is CASREDTIYF.